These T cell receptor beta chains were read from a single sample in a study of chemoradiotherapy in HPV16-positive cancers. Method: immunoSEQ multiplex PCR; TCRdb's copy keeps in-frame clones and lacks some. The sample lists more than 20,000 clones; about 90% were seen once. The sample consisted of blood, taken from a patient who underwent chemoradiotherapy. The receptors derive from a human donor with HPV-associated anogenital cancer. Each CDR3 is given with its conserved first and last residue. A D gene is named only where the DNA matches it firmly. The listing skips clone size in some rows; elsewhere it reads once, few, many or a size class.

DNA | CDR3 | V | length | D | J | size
TGCGCCAGCAGCCAAGAGGGATCGGGGGCCCCTACTCAGTTCTTC | CASSQEGSGAPTQFF | TRBV4-3 | 15 | . | TRBJ2-1 | .
TGTGCTAGTGGAAGTCCGGGACAGGCCCGCGAGCAGTACTTC | CASGSPGQAREQYF | TRBV12-5 | 14 | TRBD1 | TRBJ2-7 | .
TGCGCCAGCAGCTTGGCGGGACACCTCTACAATGAGCAGTTCTTC | CASSLAGHLYNEQFF | TRBV5-1 | 15 | . | TRBJ2-1 | .
TGTGCCAGCTCACCTAAAAATGTTTTGGCCCGGGGGGACACTGAAGCTTTCTTT | CASSPKNVLARGDTEAFF | TRBV18 | 18 | . | TRBJ1-1 | .
TGTGCCTGGAGCTACGACAGAAGCTATCAGCCCCAGCATTTT | CAWSYDRSYQPQHF | TRBV30 | 14 | . | TRBJ1-5 | .
TGCGCCAGTTTTTCTGGCGCGGGGGGGCCCACCGGGGAGCTGTTTTTT | CASFSGAGGPTGELFF | TRBV5-1 | 16 | TRBD2 | TRBJ2-2 | .
TGTGCCAGCGTATACCCCGTAGGAGCCACCTACAATGAGCAGTTCTTC | CASVYPVGATYNEQFF | TRBV7-2 | 16 | . | TRBJ2-1 | once
TGTGCCAGCAGCCAAGATGTCGGGGGGGCCAGGGAGCAGTTCTTC | CASSQDVGGAREQFF | TRBV4-2 | 15 | TRBD2 | TRBJ2-1 | .
TGCGCCAGCAGCCAAGAACAAGGAAATCAGCCCCAGCATTTT | CASSQEQGNQPQHF | TRBV4-1 | 14 | . | TRBJ1-5 | .
TGTGCCAGCAGTGAGACAGAAAACACTGAAGCTTTCTTT | CASSETENTEAFF | TRBV6-5 | 13 | . | TRBJ1-1 | once
TGTGCCAGCAGCGTAGATGCGGGGGGGAGCACAGATACGCAGTATTTT | CASSVDAGGSTDTQYF | TRBV9 | 16 | TRBD2 | TRBJ2-3 | .
TGTGCCAGCAGCCAAGAAGCCAGCTCTGGGGCCAACGTCCTGACTTTC | CASSQEASSGANVLTF | TRBV4-2 | 16 | . | TRBJ2-6 | .
TGTGCCAGCAGTGCTGCTCCTGGGAACACTGAAGCTTTCTTT | CASSAAPGNTEAFF | TRBV6-4 | 14 | . | TRBJ1-1 | once
TGTGCCAGCAGCTTAAGAGTGACAGGGATAGACACTGAAGCTTTCTTT | CASSLRVTGIDTEAFF | TRBV7-6 | 16 | TRBD1 | TRBJ1-1 | .
TGTGCCAGCAGCGCGGCGCGGGACAGGGGGGAGTTTTGGACAGATACGCAGTATTTT | CASSAARDRGEFWTDTQYF | TRBV9 | 19 | TRBD1 | TRBJ2-3 | .
TGTGCCTGGAGTGTAGGGGGCCTCTGGGACGAGCAGTACTTC | CAWSVGGLWDEQYF | TRBV30 | 14 | TRBD1 | TRBJ2-7 | once
TGCGCCAGCAGAAACATTCAGTACTTC | CASRNIQYF | TRBV5-1 | 9 | . | TRBJ2-4 | .
TGCGCCAGCAGCCTTGAGGCTCTCCGGGACACCGCCTACAATGAGCAGTTCTTC | CASSLEALRDTAYNEQFF | TRBV5-1 | 18 | . | TRBJ2-1 | .
TGTGCCAGTAGTATAGGGAGTTCCTTTGGAGAGCAGTACTTC | CASSIGSSFGEQYF | TRBV19 | 14 | . | TRBJ2-7 | .
TGTGCCAGTAGTCCCCCGGGGATTGATGGCTACACCTTC | CASSPPGIDGYTF | TRBV19 | 13 | . | TRBJ1-2 | .
TGTGCCACCAGCTCACTAACAGGGGCAGATCAGCCCCAGCATTTT | CATSSLTGADQPQHF | TRBV15 | 15 | TRBD1 | TRBJ1-5 | .
TGTGCCAGCAGCCCCGGGAGGGGTACAGATACGCAGTATTTT | CASSPGRGTDTQYF | TRBV5-4 | 14 | TRBD2 | TRBJ2-3 | once
TGTGCCAGCAGTCTCGGTCTGGGGACTAGCGGGGTGATCTACGAGCAGTACTTC | CASSLGLGTSGVIYEQYF | TRBV27 | 18 | TRBD2 | TRBJ2-7 | .
TGTGCCAGCAGCCCACTAGGGGGGCAGGGGAACACTGAAGCTTTCTTT | CASSPLGGQGNTEAFF | TRBV7-9 | 16 | . | TRBJ1-1 | .
TGTGCCAGCAGCTTTTTGGCCAGCTACAATGAGCAGTTCTTC | CASSFLASYNEQFF | TRBV7-2 | 14 | . | TRBJ2-1 | .
TGTGCCAGCAGCTCATCTAGCGGGGCCACAGATACGCAGTATTTT | CASSSSSGATDTQYF | TRBV11-3 | 15 | TRBD2 | TRBJ2-3 | .